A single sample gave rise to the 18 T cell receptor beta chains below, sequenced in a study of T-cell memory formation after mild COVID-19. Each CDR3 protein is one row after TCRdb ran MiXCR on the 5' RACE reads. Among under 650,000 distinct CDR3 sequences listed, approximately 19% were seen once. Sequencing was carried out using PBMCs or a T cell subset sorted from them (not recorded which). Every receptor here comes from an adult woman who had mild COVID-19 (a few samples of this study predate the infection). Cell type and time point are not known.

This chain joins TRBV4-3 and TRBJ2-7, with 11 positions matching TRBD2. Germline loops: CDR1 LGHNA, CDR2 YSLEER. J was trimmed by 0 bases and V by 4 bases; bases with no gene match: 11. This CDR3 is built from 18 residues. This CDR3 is CASSPKWGGTSGSYEQYF. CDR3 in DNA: TGCGCCAGCAGCCCAAAGTGGGGCGGGACTAGCGGCTCCTACGAGCAGTACTTC.

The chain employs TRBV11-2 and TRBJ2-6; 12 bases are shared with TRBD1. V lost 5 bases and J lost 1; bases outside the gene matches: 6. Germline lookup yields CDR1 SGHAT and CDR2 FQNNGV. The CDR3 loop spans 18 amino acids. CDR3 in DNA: TGTGCCAGCAGCACCCGGGACAGGGGGCTTTCTGGGGCCAACGTCCTGACTTTC. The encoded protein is CASSTRDRGLSGANVLTF.

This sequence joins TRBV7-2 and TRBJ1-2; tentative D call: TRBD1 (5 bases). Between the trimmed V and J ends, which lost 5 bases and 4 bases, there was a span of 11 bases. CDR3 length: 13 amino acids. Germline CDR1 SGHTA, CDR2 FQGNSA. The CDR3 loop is CASSPDSFYGYTF. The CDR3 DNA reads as TGTGCCAGCAGCCCCGACAGCTTCTATGGCTACACCTTC.

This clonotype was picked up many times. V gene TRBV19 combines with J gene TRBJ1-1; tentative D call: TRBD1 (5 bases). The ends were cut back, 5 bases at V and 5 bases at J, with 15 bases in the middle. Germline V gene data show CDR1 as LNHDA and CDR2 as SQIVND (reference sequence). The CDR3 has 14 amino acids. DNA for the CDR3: TGTGCCAGTAGTCCATGGCTGGGGGGGACTGAAGCTTTCTTT. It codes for CASSPWLGGTEAFF.

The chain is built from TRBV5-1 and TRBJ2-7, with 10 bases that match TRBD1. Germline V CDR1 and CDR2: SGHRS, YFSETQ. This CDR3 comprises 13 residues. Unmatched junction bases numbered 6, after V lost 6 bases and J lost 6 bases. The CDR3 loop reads CASNLRTGGEQYF. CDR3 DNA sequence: TGCGCCAGCAACCTCAGGACAGGGGGCGAGCAGTACTTC.

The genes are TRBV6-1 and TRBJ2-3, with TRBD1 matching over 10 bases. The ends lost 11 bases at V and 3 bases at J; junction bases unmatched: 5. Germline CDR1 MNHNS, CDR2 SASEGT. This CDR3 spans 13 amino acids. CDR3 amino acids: CAGGTGETDTQYF. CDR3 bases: TGTGCCGGCGGGACAGGGGAGACAGATACGCAGTATTTT.

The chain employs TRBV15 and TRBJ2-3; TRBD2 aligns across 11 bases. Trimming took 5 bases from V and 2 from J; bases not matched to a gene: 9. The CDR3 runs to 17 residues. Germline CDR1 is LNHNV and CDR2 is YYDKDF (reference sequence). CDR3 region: CATSPVAGGPITDTQYF. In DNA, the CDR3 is TGTGCCACCAGCCCGGTAGCGGGAGGGCCCATCACAGATACGCAGTATTTT.

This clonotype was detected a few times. The CDR3 DNA is TGTGCCAGCAGCCTATCGACCCGGGACAGCTACGAGCAGTACTTC. It specifies CASSLSTRDSYEQYF. This chain links TRBV28 with TRBJ2-7; TRBD1 aligns across 7 bases. Germline V gene data show CDR1 as MDHEN and CDR2 as SYDVKM. The V gene end was trimmed by 6 bases and the J gene end by 3 bases; junction bases not matched to a gene: 11. The CDR3 totals 15 residues.

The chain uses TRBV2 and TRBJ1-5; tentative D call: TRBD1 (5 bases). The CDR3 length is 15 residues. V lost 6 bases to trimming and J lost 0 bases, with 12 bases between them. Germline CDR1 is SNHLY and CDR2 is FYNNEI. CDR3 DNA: TGTGCCAGCAGGGACGGACAAATTAGCAATCAGCCCCAGCATTTT. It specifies CASRDGQISNQPQHF.

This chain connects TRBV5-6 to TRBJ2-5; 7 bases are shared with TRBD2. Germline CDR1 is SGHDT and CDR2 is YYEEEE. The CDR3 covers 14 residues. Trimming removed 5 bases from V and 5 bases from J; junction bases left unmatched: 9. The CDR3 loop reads CASSKIGRRETQYF. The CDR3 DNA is TGTGCCAGCAGTAAGATCGGGAGGCGGGAGACCCAGTACTTC.

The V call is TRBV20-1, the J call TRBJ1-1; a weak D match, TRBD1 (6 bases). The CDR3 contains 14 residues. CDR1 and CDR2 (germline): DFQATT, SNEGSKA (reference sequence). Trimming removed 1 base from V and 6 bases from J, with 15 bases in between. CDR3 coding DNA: TGCAGTGCTAGAGCGGGTAAGGGGGGCTCTGAAGCTTTCTTT. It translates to CSARAGKGGSEAFF.

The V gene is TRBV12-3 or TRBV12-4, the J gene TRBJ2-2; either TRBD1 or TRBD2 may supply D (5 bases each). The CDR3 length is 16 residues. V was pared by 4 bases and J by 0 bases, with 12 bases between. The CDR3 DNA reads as TGTGCCAGCAGTTGGGGGACGGACCCGAACACCGGGGAGCTGTTTTTT. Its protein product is CASSWGTDPNTGELFF.

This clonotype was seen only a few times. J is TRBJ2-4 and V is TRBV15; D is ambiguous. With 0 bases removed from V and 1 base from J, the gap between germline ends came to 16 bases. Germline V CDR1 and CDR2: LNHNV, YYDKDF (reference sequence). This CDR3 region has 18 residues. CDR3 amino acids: CATSRDLMAPGAKNIQYF. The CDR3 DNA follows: TGTGCCACCAGCAGAGATCTAATGGCACCTGGGGCCAAAAACATTCAGTACTTC.

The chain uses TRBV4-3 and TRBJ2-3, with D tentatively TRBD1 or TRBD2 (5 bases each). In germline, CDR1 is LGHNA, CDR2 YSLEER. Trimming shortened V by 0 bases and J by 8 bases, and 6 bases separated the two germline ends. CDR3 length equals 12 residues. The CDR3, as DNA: TGCGCCAGCAGCCAAGAGAGGGGTACGCAGTATTTT. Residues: CASSQERGTQYF.

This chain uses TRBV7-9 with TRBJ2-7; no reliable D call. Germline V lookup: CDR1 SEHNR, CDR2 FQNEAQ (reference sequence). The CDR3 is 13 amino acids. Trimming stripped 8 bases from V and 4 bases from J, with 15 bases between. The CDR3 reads CASQPVALYEQYF. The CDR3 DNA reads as TGTGCCAGCCAGCCGGTTGCACTTTACGAGCAGTACTTC.

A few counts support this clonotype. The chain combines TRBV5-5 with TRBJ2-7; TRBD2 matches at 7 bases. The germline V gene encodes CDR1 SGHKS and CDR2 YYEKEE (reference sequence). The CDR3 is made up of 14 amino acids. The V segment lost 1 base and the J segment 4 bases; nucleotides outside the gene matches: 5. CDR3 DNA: TGTGCCAGCAGCTTGCACGGCGGGGGTTACGAGCAGTACTTC. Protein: CASSLHGGGYEQYF.

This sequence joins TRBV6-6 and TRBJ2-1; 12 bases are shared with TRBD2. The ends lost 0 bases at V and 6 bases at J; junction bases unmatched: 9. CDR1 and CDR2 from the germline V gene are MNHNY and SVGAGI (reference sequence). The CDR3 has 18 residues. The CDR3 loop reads CASSYSSLAGGPGNEQFF. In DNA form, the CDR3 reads TGTGCCAGCAGTTACTCGAGTCTAGCGGGAGGGCCCGGCAATGAGCAGTTCTTC.

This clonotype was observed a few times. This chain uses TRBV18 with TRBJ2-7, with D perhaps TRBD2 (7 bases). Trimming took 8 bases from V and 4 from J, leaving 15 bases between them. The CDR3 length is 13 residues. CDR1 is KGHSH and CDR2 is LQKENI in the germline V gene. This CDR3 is CASRLGGAYEQYF. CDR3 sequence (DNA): TGTGCCAGCCGACTTGGGGGGGCTTACGAGCAGTACTTC.